The clone carrying this T cell receptor beta chain appeared many times. Its antigen is undetermined. Each CDR3 protein gets one entry after TCRdb re-called the reads with MiXCR. The sample lists some 400,000 distinct CDR3 sequences; under 40% were seen once. The data were taken from a study of T cell repertoires in cytomegalovirus infection. Turning to the study itself: CMV infection plus the matching HLA type was flagged by public TCR beta signatures.

Findings and caveats of the study: Across the ex vivo response, the dominant clonotypes were HLA-C-restricted CMV-specific TCR beta clonotypes. Public TCR beta family frequency separated CMV-and-HLA carriers, including in an independent cohort.

The CDR3 has 16 residues. Germline V gene lookup returns CDR1 SGHTA and CDR2 FQGNSA. V dropped 5 bases and J dropped 3; count of bases not matched to a gene: 8. The source is a human donor in good health (CMV status not recorded). Some clones in this sample may be carry-over from other donors' samples. Sequencing was carried out using PBMCs. This chain connects TRBV7-2 to TRBJ2-4, with 9 bases lining up with TRBD1. CDR3 DNA sequence: TGTGCCAGCAGCCCAACAGGGGGCAGAGTCAAAAACATTCAGTACTTC. It codes for CASSPTGGRVKNIQYF.